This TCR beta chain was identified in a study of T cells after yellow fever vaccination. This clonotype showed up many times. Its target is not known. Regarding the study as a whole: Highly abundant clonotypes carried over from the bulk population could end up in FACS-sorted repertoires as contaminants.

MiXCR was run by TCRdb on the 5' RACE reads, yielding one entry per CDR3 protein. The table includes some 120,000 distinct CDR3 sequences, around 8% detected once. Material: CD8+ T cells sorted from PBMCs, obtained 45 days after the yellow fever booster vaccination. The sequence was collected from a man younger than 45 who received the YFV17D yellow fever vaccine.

CDR3 in DNA: TGTGCCAGCAGCTTGGATAGTGCGGTGCAGTTCTTC. This sequence encodes CASSLDSAVQFF. V usage is TRBV7-2 and J usage is TRBJ2-1; D call uncertain. The germline V gene encodes CDR1 SGHTA and CDR2 FQGNSA. Between the trimmed V and J ends, which lost 3 bases and 12 bases, there was a span of 12 bases. CDR3 size: 12 residues.